This T cell receptor beta chain was identified in a study of yellow fever vaccine responses in identical twins. Trimming stripped 2 bases from V and 0 bases from J, with 12 bases between. The CDR3 loop spans 15 amino acids. CDR1 SGHRS and CDR2 YFSETQ come from the germline V gene. TCRdb fed the RT-PCR reads into MiXCR, producing one record per CDR3 protein. The sample consists of approximately 2,500 distinct CDR3 sequences, approximately 87% of them appearing once. The sequencing here drew on T cells from blood (PBMCs), unsorted or a sorted subset (not recorded which), taken before or after yellow fever vaccination (not recorded which). The V and J genes are TRBV5-1 and TRBJ2-7, with D possibly TRBD2 on 5 matching bases. The sequence came from a woman aged 18 to 35 who received the yellow fever vaccine. In DNA, the CDR3 is TGCGCCAGCAGCTTAATCAGCGGACCCTCCTACGAGCAGTACTTC. It is translated as CASSLISGPSYEQYF. Filled out from reference TRBV5-1 and TRBJ2-7, the complete variable domain reads KAGVTQTPRYLIKTRGQQVTLSCSPISGHRSVSWYQQTPGQGLQFLFEYFSETQRNKGNFPGRFSGRQFSNSRSEMNVSTLELGDSALYLCASSLISGPSYEQYFGPGTRLTVT.